What follows describes a single T cell receptor beta chain. Per the germline V gene, CDR1 is MNHEY and CDR2 is SVGAGI. The ends lost 2 bases at V and 3 bases at J; junction bases unmatched: 6. This CDR3 spans 15 amino acids. Using immunoSEQ multiplex PCR, the repertoire was profiled, and TCRdb retains in-frame clones only, with some absent. This repertoire shows about 660,000 clones, more than 75% found once; its top ten account for approximately 0.0097%. These data originate in a study of shared T cell receptors in the human thymus. This same sample was also part of a study on human thymus T cells.

The chain couples TRBV6-5 to TRBJ1-1, with 7 bases fitting TRBD1. Input material: thymocytes. This clonotype was sampled from a boy under two years old with a congenital heart defect. The CDR3 nucleotides read TGTGCCAGCAGTTACCTACAGGGGTCTCACACTGAAGCTTTCTTT. Translated, it gives CASSYLQGSHTEAFF.